Listed below are T cell receptor beta chains from one sample, sequenced in a study of control samples from healthy donors and cancer patients. Generated by immunoSEQ multiplex PCR, the TCRdb table keeps only in-frame clones and is missing some. The repertoire holds 70,000 or so clones, 84% seen once, with less than 15% in the top ten. Sequenced: blood. The receptor set was obtained from a man over 45 in good health. Both conserved end residues are part of each CDR3. Fields, in order: J gene, clone size, D gene, V gene, CDR3 protein, CDR3 DNA. The D gene is left open where the match is weak. A clone size is listed for some rows: how often the clone was seen (once, few, many), or a class if it is expanded.

TRBJ2-7	-	-	TRBV11-2	CASTSPGTKYSEQYF	TGTGCCAGCACCTCCCCCGGGACGAAATACTCCGAGCAGTACTTC
TRBJ1-1	-	-	TRBV19	CASSELGLGKGTEAFF	TGTGCCAGTAGTGAGTTGGGCCTCGGGAAGGGAACTGAAGCTTTCTTT
TRBJ1-2	-	TRBD1	TRBV11-2	CASSLATTGDIYGYTF	TGTGCCAGCAGCTTAGCGACGACAGGGGATATCTATGGCTACACCTTC
TRBJ2-7	-	TRBD2	TRBV3-1/TRBV3-2	CASSHSGEQYF	TGTGCCAGCAGCCATAGCGGGGAGCAGTACTTC
TRBJ1-2	once	TRBD1	TRBV19	CASSPLGQGGRNYGYTF	TGTGCCAGTAGCCCCTTAGGACAGGGCGGAAGAAACTATGGCTACACCTTC
TRBJ1-1	-	-	TRBV19	CASSIKGLNTEAFF	TGTGCCAGTAGTATCAAGGGACTGAACACTGAAGCTTTCTTT
TRBJ2-3	-	TRBD1	TRBV18	CASSPRRDRGLDTQYF	TGTGCCAGCTCACCACGGAGGGACAGGGGGCTAGATACGCAGTATTTT
TRBJ2-5	-	-	TRBV28	CASSPPTGRQETQYF	TGTGCCAGCAGTCCCCCGACCGGGAGACAAGAGACCCAGTACTTC
TRBJ2-7	-	-	TRBV5-1	CASSLGSSLLYEQYF	TGCGCCAGCAGCTTAGGGAGTTCTCTTCTCTACGAGCAGTACTTC
TRBJ2-1	-	-	TRBV3-1/TRBV3-2	CASSRGGGGLRIQSSYNEQFF	TGTGCCAGCAGCCGCGGGGGAGGGGGACTACGGATACAAAGCTCCTACAATGAGCAGTTCTTC
TRBJ2-2	-	TRBD2	TRBV7-3	CASSLTGEGTGELFF	TGTGCCAGCAGCTTAACAGGGGAGGGCACCGGGGAGCTGTTTTTT
TRBJ1-5	-	-	TRBV7-9	CASSTDGGVSGQPQHF	TGTGCCAGCAGCACGGACGGGGGGGTTTCTGGTCAGCCCCAGCATTTT
TRBJ2-1	-	-	TRBV12-3/TRBV12-4	CASRRGVGQKQFF	TGTGCCAGTCGAAGAGGGGTGGGTCAGAAGCAGTTCTTC
TRBJ2-5	-	-	TRBV18	CASSPPGPVQETQYF	TGTGCCAGCTCACCACCAGGACCCGTCCAAGAGACCCAGTACTTC
TRBJ2-3	-	-	TRBV28	CASSSRETGLAQFTQYF	TGTGCCAGCAGTTCGCGGGAGACAGGCCTTGCACAATTTACGCAGTATTTT
TRBJ2-7	-	TRBD1	TRBV18	CASSVDRVGEQYF	TGTGCCAGCTCCGTGGACAGGGTGGGGGAGCAGTACTTC
TRBJ2-7	-	TRBD1	TRBV7-2	CASSRRQGYEQYF	TGTGCCAGCAGCCGAAGACAGGGATACGAGCAGTACTTC
TRBJ2-7	-	TRBD1	TRBV9	CASSVGQGLSYEQYF	TGTGCCAGCAGCGTAGGACAGGGCCTCTCCTACGAGCAGTACTTC
TRBJ2-5	-	-	TRBV15	CATSPRAGHQETQYF	TGTGCCACCAGCCCCCGGGCAGGACACCAAGAGACCCAGTACTTC
TRBJ1-3	-	-	TRBV12-5	CASGVAGDSGNTIYF	TGTGCTAGTGGAGTAGCGGGCGACTCTGGAAACACCATATATTTT
TRBJ2-3	-	-	TRBV7-2	CASSLAQVFTDTQYF	TGTGCCAGCAGCTTAGCGCAGGTATTCACAGATACGCAGTATTTT
TRBJ1-2	-	-	TRBV11-3	CASSIGSGTHGYTF	TGTGCCAGCAGCATAGGGTCCGGGACGCACGGCTACACCTTC
TRBJ2-3	-	-	TRBV13	CASSPRLALTDTQYF	TGTGCCAGCAGCCCCCGTCTAGCGCTGACAGATACGCAGTATTTT
TRBJ2-7	once	-	TRBV28	CASSLPRKGQYF	TGTGCCAGCAGTTTGCCCCGTAAGGGGCAGTACTTC
TRBJ2-1	-	TRBD2	TRBV5-8	CASSLGGGYNEQFF	TGTGCCAGCAGCCTGGGCGGGGGGTACAATGAGCAGTTCTTC
TRBJ1-1	-	TRBD1	TRBV6-5	CASTNPRGRIEAFF	TGTGCCAGCACAAACCCGAGGGGGCGAATTGAAGCTTTCTTT
TRBJ1-4	many	-	TRBV6-5	CASRSGATNEKLFF	TGTGCCAGTCGCTCGGGGGCAACTAATGAAAAACTGTTTTTT
TRBJ1-2	-	-	TRBV29-1	CSAWPSAGYGYTF	TGCAGCGCTTGGCCGTCCGCGGGCTATGGCTACACCTTC
TRBJ2-1	-	-	TRBV19	CASTIGAGTDNEQFF	TGTGCCAGTACCATAGGCGCCGGGACTGACAATGAGCAGTTCTTC
TRBJ1-5	few	-	TRBV18	CASSRVAAGQPQHF	TGTGCCAGCTCACGGGTGGCGGCCGGTCAGCCCCAGCATTTT
TRBJ2-1	-	TRBD2	TRBV5-1	CASRGGGGLANRNEQFF	TGCGCCAGCCGGGGGGGCGGTGGACTAGCCAACCGAAATGAGCAGTTCTTC
TRBJ2-7	-	-	TRBV28	CASSLAGLSYEQYF	TGTGCCAGCAGTTTGGCGGGACTCTCCTACGAGCAGTACTTC
TRBJ1-2	-	-	TRBV2	CASSDITAQDGYTF	TGTGCCAGCAGTGATATAACCGCTCAGGATGGCTACACCTTC
TRBJ2-2	-	TRBD2	TRBV5-1	CASSRGTSGANTGELFF	TGCGCCAGCAGCCGGGGGACTAGCGGGGCGAACACCGGGGAGCTGTTTTTT